This section outlines one T cell receptor (beta chain) sequence together with its context. Its target is not known. CDR3 length equals 14 residues. The V and J ends lost 4 bases and 2 bases, in that order; junction bases with no gene match: 0. Germline V CDR1 and CDR2: MNHNS, SASEGT. The sample comes from a study of human thymus T cells. It was from resections taken during corrective heart surgery that the thymus tissue came. Serving as donors were healthy Finnish infants, each of whom was having open corrective surgery for congenital heart defects. Measured with immunoSEQ multiplex PCR; TCRdb has only the in-frame clones, and not every one. Of around 70,000 clones listed, roughly 94% are singletons. Study-level points and caveats: Unrelated individuals had highly overlapping thymic repertoires, as reported in related research. V and J genes seemed to be used with bias in thymic and blood repertoires.

The receptor comes from a girl in the first two years of life with a congenital heart defect but otherwise immunologically healthy. The rearrangement joins TRBV6-1 to TRBJ1-5; 9 nucleotides match TRBD1. Sequenced material: thymus tissue. This CDR3 reads CASSGDRGNQPQHF. Here the CDR3 DNA reads TGTGCCAGCAGTGGGGACAGGGGCAATCAGCCCCAGCATTTT.